These 16 T cell receptor beta chains share one sample of origin, sequenced in a study of early T cells in non-severe SARS-CoV-2 infection. MiXCR, run by TCRdb on the 5' RACE reads, gives a single entry per CDR3 protein. The profile covers tens of thousands of distinct CDR3 sequences, with around 9.9% appearing a single time and 6.4% taken by the ten largest. Material for sequencing was whole blood. These receptors were taken from an adult who was a healthcare worker with PCR-confirmed SARS-CoV-2 infection or an uninfected control (not recorded which).

In this sample, this clonotype turned up many times. The chain recombines TRBV9 with TRBJ2-6, with TRBD1 identical over 12 bases. J lost 1 base, V lost 4 bases, and 18 bases had no gene match. CDR3 length: 22 residues. Germline V gene sequence: CDR1 SGDLS, CDR2 YYNGEE. In nucleotides, the CDR3 is TGTGCCAGCAGCTCACGGGACAGGGGGCTAGCGGGAGTCTCGTCTGGGGCCAACGTCCTGACTTTC. Its protein is CASSSRDRGLAGVSSGANVLTF.

Many counts were recorded for this clonotype. The chain employs TRBV27 and TRBJ1-5, with D unclear. CDR1 is MNHEY and CDR2 is SMNVEV in the germline V gene (reference sequence). This CDR3 spans 15 amino acids. V was shortened by 3 bases and J by 7 bases, with 16 bases between the two germline ends. CDR3 nucleotide sequence: TGTGCCAGCAGTTTGGGCGCGGGCATGGGCCAGCCCCAGCATTTT. As protein: CASSLGAGMGQPQHF.

This clonotype showed up just a few times. This chain joins TRBV11-1 and TRBJ1-2, with 9 positions matching TRBD1. Trimming took 5 bases from V and 5 from J; bases not matched to a gene: 6. Germline V lookup: CDR1 SGHAT, CDR2 FQDESV (reference sequence). This CDR3 contains 14 residues. The CDR3 bases are TGTGCCAGCAGCCAGGGACAGGGAGTTTATGGCTACACCTTC. Translating gives CASSQGQGVYGYTF.

This clonotype was counted many times. The chain joins TRBV12-3 or TRBV12-4 to TRBJ2-1, with unresolved D. V dropped 5 bases and J dropped 7 bases, with 6 bases sitting between them. CDR3 length equals 11 residues. CDR3 sequence reads: CASSKGNEQFF. DNA for the CDR3: TGTGCCAGCAGTAAAGGGAATGAGCAGTTCTTC.

This clonotype showed up many times. This chain links TRBV15 with TRBJ2-3; 7 bases fit TRBD2. CDR1 and CDR2 (germline): LNHNV, YYDKDF (reference sequence). The trim removed 4 bases at V and 1 base at J, leaving 2 bases unmatched. CDR3 length: 14 residues. The CDR3 region is CATSTSGRTDTQYF. The CDR3 DNA is TGTGCCACCAGCACTAGCGGCCGCACAGATACGCAGTATTTT.

The chain couples TRBV19 to TRBJ2-3; TRBD2 matches 7 bases. Germline trimming cut 4 bases from V and 6 bases from J; bases unmatched to any gene: 7. Germline values: CDR1 LNHDA, CDR2 SQIVND (reference sequence). The CDR3 has 14 amino acids. CDR3 bases: TGTGCCAGTAGTACTGGCGGGAGCGGGGATACGCAGTATTTT. Amino acid sequence: CASSTGGSGDTQYF. Combining the CDR3 with reference TRBV19 and TRBJ2-3 gives the whole variable domain DGGITQSPKYLFRKEGQNVTLSCEQNLNHDAMYWYRQDPGQGLRLIYYSQIVNDFQKGDIAEGYSVSREKKESFPLTVTSAQKNPTAFYLCASSTGGSGDTQYFGPGTRLTVL.

This clonotype was seen many times. This chain connects TRBV12-3 or TRBV12-4 to TRBJ2-5; tentative D call: TRBD2 (6 bases). Trimming removed 3 bases from V and 7 bases from J, with 24 bases in between. CDR3 length equals 17 residues. CDR3 DNA sequence: TGTGCCAGCAGTTTCCCAGTCCGGGTGGGACTTACAGGGACCCAGTACTTC. It is translated as CASSFPVRVGLTGTQYF.

This chain uses TRBV5-4 with TRBJ2-1; 12 bases are shared with TRBD2. J gave up 10 bases and V 0 bases, and 5 bases lay outside the gene matches. The CDR3 is 15 amino acids. Germline V gene lookup returns CDR1 SGHNT and CDR2 YYREEE (reference sequence). CDR3 loop: CASSLELAGGGEQFF. DNA for the CDR3: TGTGCCAGCAGCTTGGAACTAGCGGGAGGAGGCGAGCAGTTCTTC.

The chain has TRBV6-2 or TRBV6-3 and TRBJ2-1; D call uncertain. Trimming left V 2 bases short and J 10 bases short, with 6 bases between. The germline gives CDR1 MNHEY, CDR2 SVGEGT. The CDR3 is 11 amino acids. The CDR3 loop reads CASSYLLEQFF. CDR3 sequence (DNA): TGTGCCAGCAGTTACCTCCTGGAGCAGTTCTTC.

This rearrangement joins TRBV6-1 to TRBJ2-3; 7 positions match TRBD2. The CDR3 covers 14 residues. Losses at the gene ends were 10 bases for V and 2 bases for J; bases not matched to a gene: 9. Per germline, CDR1 MNHNS and CDR2 SASEGT. CDR3 nucleotide sequence: TGTGCCACCTACCGGGACTACCTCACAGATACGCAGTATTTT. Translation gives CATYRDYLTDTQYF.

The chain combines TRBV27 with TRBJ1-5; D gene unclear. This CDR3 comprises 13 residues. Trimming left V 2 bases short and J 5 bases short, with 7 bases between. Germline CDR1 and CDR2: MNHEY and SMNVEV (reference sequence). CDR3 protein: CASSLSGDQPQHF. Here the CDR3 DNA reads TGTGCCAGCAGTTTAAGCGGGGATCAGCCCCAGCATTTT.

This clonotype was seen repeatedly, ten times or more. The chain recombines TRBV10-2 with TRBJ2-1; 7 bases agree with TRBD2. The V and J ends lost 3 bases and 0 bases, in that order; junction bases with no gene match: 8. Germline assignment: CDR1 WSHSY and CDR2 SAAADI. The CDR3 extends over 17 amino acids. The chain's CDR3 is CASSDDVASGSYNEQFF. The CDR3 DNA sequence: TGCGCCAGCAGTGATGACGTGGCTAGCGGCTCCTACAATGAGCAGTTCTTC.

There are many counts of this clonotype. V is TRBV5-4 and J is TRBJ2-3, with 7 bases lining up with TRBD2. Trimming took 2 bases from V and 0 from J; bases not matched to a gene: 0. Germline CDR1 SGHNT, CDR2 YYREEE (reference sequence). The CDR3 totals 14 residues. This CDR3 is CASSLAGSTDTQYF. Written as DNA, the CDR3 is TGTGCCAGCAGCTTAGCGGGAAGCACAGATACGCAGTATTTT.

This sequence joins TRBV10-1 and TRBJ1-1, with unresolved D. The CDR3 is 17 residues long. V lost 0 bases to trimming and J lost 0 bases, with 14 bases between them. The germline V gene encodes CDR1 WNHNN and CDR2 SYGVQD (reference sequence). CDR3 in DNA: TGCGCCAGCAGTGAGTCCATTCTGGACGGACTGAACACTGAAGCTTTCTTT. As protein: CASSESILDGLNTEAFF.

A few counts support this clonotype. The chain carries TRBV10-1 and TRBJ2-2; 8 positions match TRBD1. The CDR3 is 14 amino acids. The germline V gene encodes CDR1 WNHNN and CDR2 SYGVQD (reference sequence). The J segment lost 7 bases and the V segment lost 7 bases, leaving 8 bases of the junction unmatched. CDR3 residues: CASKKTGDSGELFF. The CDR3 nucleotides are TGCGCCAGCAAGAAGACAGGGGACAGCGGGGAGCTGTTTTTT.

This clonotype was seen only a few times. The genes are TRBV20-1 and TRBJ2-1, with D perhaps matching TRBD2 (6 bases). Trimming cost V 7 bases and J 2 bases, with 12 bases left between them. Germline V lookup: CDR1 DFQATT, CDR2 SNEGSKA (reference sequence). There are 13 residues in the CDR3. The CDR3 DNA follows: TGCAGTGAAGGGGAGGCCCCCTACAATGAGCAGTTCTTC. Amino acids: CSEGEAPYNEQFF.